This is a list of T cell receptor beta chains from one sample in a study of blood T cell repertoires in COVID-19. Clones were sequenced by immunoSEQ multiplex PCR, and TCRdb holds only the in-frame ones, with some missing. The sample contains some 400,000 clones, 80% to 90% of which appear only once. The sequencing sample was made of PBMCs or T cells enriched from blood (not recorded which). These receptors originate from a man aged 25 to 45 who had recovered from COVID-19. CDR3s include the opening cysteine and the closing phenylalanine or tryptophan. The D gene is left open where the match is weak. The size entry is marked missing in some rows and otherwise reads once, few, many or a size class.

clone_size j_call v_call cdr3_length d_call cdr3_nt cdr3_aa
- TRBJ2-7 TRBV7-2 17 TRBD2 TGTGCCAGCAGCGTATCTACTAGCGGGAGAGGCCCCTACGAGCAGTACTTC CASSVSTSGRGPYEQYF
- TRBJ2-7 TRBV6-5 15 TRBD2 TGTGCCAGCAGCCAACCGGGACTGGGGCGGGAGGAGCAGTACTTC CASSQPGLGREEQYF
few TRBJ1-6 TRBV11-2 14 TRBD1 TGTGCCAGCACAGGACAGGCTTATAATTCACCCCTCCACTTT CASTGQAYNSPLHF
- TRBJ2-2 TRBV5-1 16 TRBD1 TGCGCCAGCAGCTTTCCGACAGGGGGCGGTACCGGGGAGCTGTTTTTT CASSFPTGGGTGELFF
- TRBJ2-3 TRBV25-1 12 - TGTGCCAGCGCTGCCTCAGCAGATACGCAGTATTTT CASAASADTQYF
- TRBJ2-4 TRBV19 13 - TGTGCCAGTAGCCCATCCCCCCGGAACATTCAGTACTTC CASSPSPRNIQYF
- TRBJ1-5 TRBV28 15 - TGTGCCAGCAGTTTAGGTGGCAGGGGCAATCAGCCCCAGCATTTT CASSLGGRGNQPQHF
- TRBJ2-5 TRBV9 16 TRBD2 TGTGCCAGCCGAGCGGGGCGGGAGGGCCTGGGTGAGACCCAGTACTTC CASRAGREGLGETQYF
- TRBJ2-3 TRBV11-2 13 - TGTGCCAGCAGCTTATGGCTAGCCCCCACGCAGTATTTT CASSLWLAPTQYF
- TRBJ2-7 TRBV2 15 - TGTGCCAGCAGTTCAGGGACACCCCTATACTACGAGCAGTACTTC CASSSGTPLYYEQYF
- TRBJ2-7 TRBV10-3 14 - TGTGCCATCAGTGAAGGAGACCGTATCTACGAGCAGTACTTC CAISEGDRIYEQYF
- TRBJ1-2 TRBV18 13 - TGTGCCAGCTCACCGGTCGGGGGCTATGGCTACACCTTC CASSPVGGYGYTF
- TRBJ2-1 TRBV5-1 15 TRBD2 TGCGCCAGCAGCTTGGAAACTAGCGGGAGTAATGAGCAGTTCTTC CASSLETSGSNEQFF
- TRBJ1-4 TRBV2 15 TRBD1 TGTGCCAGCAGATTATGGACAGGGGGACATGAAAAACTGTTTTTT CASRLWTGGHEKLFF
once TRBJ2-5 TRBV7-3 14 - TGTGCCAGCAGCTTAAGGCCAGACCAAGAGACCCAGTACTTC CASSLRPDQETQYF
- TRBJ2-7 TRBV5-8 20 TRBD2 TGTGCCAGCAGCTTGGCCTTTGTTGGACTAGCGGGAGGGACTCGTTACGAGCAGTACTTC CASSLAFVGLAGGTRYEQYF
- TRBJ2-1 TRBV29-1 12 - TGCAGCGTTGAAGACTTAGGGGATGAGCAGTTCTTC CSVEDLGDEQFF
- TRBJ2-1 TRBV28 16 TRBD2 TGTGCCAGCAGTTCCCCTAGCGGGAGGGCCGTCAATGAGCAGTTCTTC CASSSPSGRAVNEQFF
once TRBJ2-1 TRBV30 12 - TGTGCCTGGAGTGGCGCGGGTGGGGAGCAGTTCTTC CAWSGAGGEQFF
- TRBJ2-7 TRBV15 16 TRBD2 TGTGCCACCAGCAGAGGGACTAGCGGGAGGTCCTACGAGCAGTACTTC CATSRGTSGRSYEQYF
- TRBJ1-3 TRBV11-3 13 - TGTGCCAGCAGCTTGGCGACGGGGGGCACCATATATTTT CASSLATGGTIYF
- TRBJ1-5 TRBV7-3 14 - TGTGCCAGCAGCTTACCTGGGACACTCTGGCCCCAGCATTTT CASSLPGTLWPQHF
- TRBJ2-7 TRBV19 17 TRBD1 TGTGCCAGTAGTATAAGGTTGGGCGGGACAGGGGCCTACGAGCAGTACTTC CASSIRLGGTGAYEQYF